Shown below are 19 T cell receptor beta chains from a single sample sequenced in a study of blood T cell repertoires in COVID-19. Here immunoSEQ multiplex PCR was the method, and the copy in TCRdb shows in-frame clones only, minus some. The sample yields approximately 470,000 clones, about 85% seen once. The specimen was PBMCs or T cells enriched from blood (not recorded which). Receptor source: a woman between 18 and 29 years old who had recovered from COVID-19.

This chain joins TRBV19 and TRBJ2-7; 7 bases map to TRBD1. Unmatched junction bases numbered 9, after V lost 7 bases and J lost 0 bases. Germline CDR1 LNHDA, CDR2 SQIVND (reference sequence). The CDR3 is 15 residues long. The CDR3 nucleotides read TGTGCCAGTAATTCGGGACAGATATTCTCCTACGAGCAGTACTTC. This gives the protein CASNSGQIFSYEQYF. The complete variable domain, with remaining parts taken from reference TRBV19 and TRBJ2-7, reads DGGITQSPKYLFRKEGQNVTLSCEQNLNHDAMYWYRQDPGQGLRLIYYSQIVNDFQKGDIAEGYSVSREKKESFPLTVTSAQKNPTAFYLCASNSGQIFSYEQYFGPGTRLTVT.

J is TRBJ1-4 and V is TRBV19; D might be TRBD1 (5 bases). CDR1 is LNHDA and CDR2 is SQIVND in the germline V gene (reference sequence). This CDR3 spans 14 amino acids. V was shortened by 1 base and J by 2 bases, with 5 bases between the two germline ends. CDR3 sequence: CASSIAGTNEKLFF. The CDR3 DNA follows: TGTGCCAGTAGTATAGCAGGGACTAATGAAAAACTGTTTTTT.

This chain connects TRBV29-1 to TRBJ1-1; D might be TRBD1 (5 bases). This CDR3 is built from 11 residues. From germline, CDR1 is SQVTM and CDR2 ANQGSEA. The CDR3 here is CTTRGSTEAFF. CDR3 DNA sequence: TGCACCACCCGGGGGTCCACTGAAGCTTTCTTT. Full variable domain (missing parts from reference TRBV29-1 and TRBJ1-1): SAVISQKPSRDICQRGTSLTIQCQVDSQVTMMFWYRQQPGQSLTLIATANQGSEATYESGFVIDKFPISRPNLTFSTLTVSNMSPEDSSIYLCTTRGSTEAFFGQGTRLTVV.

The chain couples TRBV18 to TRBJ1-1, with 9 bases matching TRBD1. The CDR3 consists of 13 residues. Germline-derived CDR1 and CDR2 are KGHSH and LQKENI. The V segment lost 5 bases and the J segment 4 bases; nucleotides outside the gene matches: 2. The CDR3 sequence: CASSMTGGTEAFF. CDR3 DNA sequence: TGTGCCAGCTCAATGACAGGGGGCACTGAAGCTTTCTTT.

This chain joins TRBV7-9 and TRBJ2-1; TRBD1 might be the D (6 bases). Germline CDR1 SEHNR, CDR2 FQNEAQ (reference sequence). The CDR3 length is 13 residues. The ends were cut back, 5 bases at V and 6 bases at J, with 11 bases in the middle. The CDR3 DNA sequence: TGTGCCAGCAGCACTAGACAGGCCAATGAGCAGTTCTTC. Amino acids: CASSTRQANEQFF.

The V call is TRBV12-3 or TRBV12-4, the J call TRBJ1-3; D is uncertain. The CDR3 is made up of 12 amino acids. The V end was cut by 6 bases, the J end by 6 bases, with 9 bases between. In DNA form, the CDR3 reads TGTGCCAGCAGGTCTCTCTCAAACACCATATATTTT. Protein sequence: CASRSLSNTIYF.

The V gene is TRBV4-2, the J gene TRBJ1-2; D is possibly TRBD1 (6 bases). Germline-derived CDR1 and CDR2 are LGHNA and YNFKEQ. Trimming left V 0 bases short and J 8 bases short, with 16 bases between. CDR3 size: 15 residues. This chain's CDR3 is CASSQDEGGARGYTF. CDR3 nucleotide sequence: TGTGCCAGCAGCCAAGACGAAGGGGGGGCTCGGGGCTACACCTTC.

This chain joins TRBV12-2 and TRBJ1-6. TRBV12-2 is shown as a pseudogene. CDR3 length equals 15 residues. CDR3: CASRPRRPENSPLHF. CDR3 sequence (DNA): TGTGCAAGTCGCCCACGGAGGCCCGAAAATTCACCCCTCCACTTT.

The rearrangement joins TRBV30 to TRBJ1-2, with a weak D call TRBD1 (5 bases). The CDR3 is 15 residues long. Germline V gene sequence: CDR1 GTSNPN, CDR2 SVGIG (reference sequence). V was shortened by 0 bases and J by 2 bases, with 13 bases between the two germline ends. The CDR3 nucleotides read TGTGCCTGGAGTGTATATCCCGCAGGGAACTATGGCTACACCTTC. Protein product: CAWSVYPAGNYGYTF.

This chain connects TRBV6-1 to TRBJ1-2, with D perhaps TRBD1 (5 bases). V lost 3 bases to trimming and J lost 5 bases, with 13 bases between them. The CDR3 is 14 amino acids. Germline CDR1 and CDR2: MNHNS and SASEGT. CDR3 residues: CASSDRSGSYGYTF. The CDR3 nucleotides read TGTGCCAGCAGTGACCGATCAGGGTCATATGGCTACACCTTC.

The chain joins TRBV28 to TRBJ1-2; TRBD1 is a possible D gene (5 bases). CDR1 is MDHEN, CDR2 SYDVKM, per germline. The CDR3 is 16 residues long. V was shortened by 4 bases and J by 2 bases, with 17 bases between the two germline ends. This chain's CDR3 is CASSYVHTGNNYGYTF. DNA of the CDR3: TGTGCCAGCAGTTACGTCCACACAGGAAACAACTATGGCTACACCTTC.

A note on this clone: One junction end disagrees with the germline gene, perhaps due to a read error. The chain recombines TRBV7-2 with TRBJ2-1, with D possibly being TRBD1 or TRBD2 (6 bases each). Germline V lookup: CDR1 SGHTA, CDR2 FQGNSA. This CDR3 spans 17 amino acids. The CDR3 here is CASSLGGGVIYYNEQFF. The CDR3 region has the DNA TGTGCCAGCAGTTTAGGAGGGGGAGTCATTTACTACAATGAGCAGTTCTTC.

The chain uses TRBV7-8 and TRBJ2-7, with TRBD1 as a possible D gene (6 bases). The CDR3 contains 14 residues. Deletions cut 4 bases from V and 3 bases from J, with 13 bases between. Germline CDR1 SGHVS, CDR2 FQNEAQ. The CDR3 loop reads CASSSLRGSYEQYF. The CDR3 region has the DNA TGTGCCAGCAGCTCACTCAGGGGCAGCTACGAGCAGTACTTC. The full variable domain, with the rest looked up from reference TRBV7-8 and TRBJ2-7, is GAGVSQSPRYKVAKRGQDVALRCDPISGHVSLFWYQQALGQGPEFLTYFQNEAQLDKSGLPSDRFFAERPEGSVSTLKIQRTQQEDSAVYLCASSSLRGSYEQYFGPGTRLTVT.

The V gene is TRBV7-3, the J gene TRBJ2-1; D ambiguous. V lost 5 bases and J 10 bases, leaving 15 bases between the germline ends. This CDR3 has 13 amino acids. Per the germline V gene, CDR1 is SGHTA and CDR2 is FQGTGA. CDR3 residues: CASSRRAPSEQFF. For the CDR3, the DNA is TGTGCCAGCAGCCGGAGAGCCCCCAGCGAGCAGTTCTTC.

The chain's CDR3 is CASSQDLPGKGVMAPLHF. The DNA for the CDR3 is TGCGCCAGCAGCCAAGATCTCCCGGGGAAGGGGGTAATGGCACCCCTCCACTTT. The V gene is TRBV4-1, the J gene TRBJ1-6, with a weak D call TRBD1 (6 bases). The CDR3 sequence is 18 residues long. V lost 0 bases and J 11 bases, leaving 23 bases between the germline ends. Germline lookup yields CDR1 MGHRA and CDR2 YSYEKL.

This rearrangement joins TRBV11-2 to TRBJ2-7; TRBD1 matches 12 bases. After removal of 4 bases from V and 4 bases from J, the junction contained 11 bases not matched to a gene. The CDR3 has 17 amino acids. The V gene's germline CDR1 is SGHAT and CDR2 FQNNGV. CDR3 amino acids: CASSYWPGQGAKYEQYF. CDR3 in DNA: TGTGCCAGCAGCTATTGGCCGGGACAGGGGGCTAAGTACGAGCAGTACTTC.

This chain links TRBV24-1 with TRBJ1-4; possible D gene TRBD1, 5 bases. CDR3 length: 14 amino acids. The V end was cut by 1 base, the J end by 8 bases, with 10 bases between. CDR1 and CDR2 from the germline V gene are KGHDR and SFDVKD. The CDR3 nucleotides read TGTGCCACCAGTGATTTTTGGGGGGAAGAAAAACTGTTTTTT. It translates to CATSDFWGEEKLFF.

The gene calls are TRBV2 and TRBJ1-6; TRBD1 matches 7 bases. With 4 bases clipped from V and 8 bases from J, the junction kept 5 bases outside the gene matches. The length of the CDR3 is 14 residues. CDR1 SNHLY and CDR2 FYNNEI come from the germline V gene. The CDR3 DNA sequence: TGTGCCAGCAGTGGAGGGACAGCCGATTCACCCCTCCACTTT. Its protein product is CASSGGTADSPLHF. The entire variable domain, with the rest obtained from reference TRBV2 and TRBJ1-6, is as follows: EPEVTQTPSHQVTQMGQEVILRCVPISNHLYFYWYRQILGQKVEFLVSFYNNEISEKSEIFDDQFSVERPDGSNFTLKIRSTKLEDSAMYFCASSGGTADSPLHFGNGTRLTVT.

Note on this clone: Other DNA sequences in the same sample also yield this CDR3. This rearrangement joins TRBV3-1 (or the pseudogene TRBV3-2) to TRBJ2-7; D is perhaps TRBD1 (6 bases). Germline CDR1 and CDR2: LGHDT and YNNKEL (reference sequence). The CDR3 runs to 13 residues. V was clipped by 1 base and J by 3 bases, with 7 bases between them. CDR3: CASSQADSYEQYF. In nucleotides, the CDR3 is TGTGCCAGCAGCCAAGCGGACAGCTACGAGCAGTACTTC.